A single T cell receptor (beta chain) is shown here with its context. Its antigen remains unknown. The sample originates from a study of T cell responses to AZD1222 COVID-19 vaccine. Study-wide points: Spike-wide coverage was observed for vaccine-associated CD4 TCRs, with dominant responses at 160-218 and 743-854. Baseline serostatus was positive in only six AZD1222 recipients. Nearly half of the spike-specific TCRs reportedly recognize variant regions that carry no mutations. The breadth and depth of Spike-specific TCRs increased once two AZD1222 doses had been given.

Per germline, CDR1 SEHNR and CDR2 FQNEAQ (reference sequence). Trimming left V 5 bases short and J 11 bases short, with 10 bases between. The CDR3 contains 12 residues. Profiled with immunoSEQ multiplex PCR; TCRdb holds only in-frame clones, not every one. The sample carries more than 95,000 clones, about 86% recorded once. The receptor was isolated from an adult who received the AZD1222 COVID-19 vaccine. Sample: peripheral blood, taken 28 days after the second AZD1222 dose. The genes are TRBV7-9 and TRBJ1-6; no firm D call. The CDR3 nucleotides read TGTGCCAGCAGCCCGATACTGGCACCCCTCCACTTT. It translates to CASSPILAPLHF.